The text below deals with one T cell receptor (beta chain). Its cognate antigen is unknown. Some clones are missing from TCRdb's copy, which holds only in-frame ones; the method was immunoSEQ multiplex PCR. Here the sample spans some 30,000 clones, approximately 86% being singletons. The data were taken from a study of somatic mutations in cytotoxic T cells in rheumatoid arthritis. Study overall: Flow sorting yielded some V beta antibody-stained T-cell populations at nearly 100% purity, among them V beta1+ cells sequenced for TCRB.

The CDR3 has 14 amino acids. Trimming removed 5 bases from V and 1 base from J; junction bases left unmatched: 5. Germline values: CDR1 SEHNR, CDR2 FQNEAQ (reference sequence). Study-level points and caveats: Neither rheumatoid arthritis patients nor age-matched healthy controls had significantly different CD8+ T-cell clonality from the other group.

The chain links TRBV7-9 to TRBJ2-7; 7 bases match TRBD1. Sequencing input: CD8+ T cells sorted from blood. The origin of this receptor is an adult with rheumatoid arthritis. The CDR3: CASSPRDSSYEQYF. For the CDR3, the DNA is TGTGCCAGCAGCCCCCGGGACAGTTCCTACGAGCAGTACTTC.